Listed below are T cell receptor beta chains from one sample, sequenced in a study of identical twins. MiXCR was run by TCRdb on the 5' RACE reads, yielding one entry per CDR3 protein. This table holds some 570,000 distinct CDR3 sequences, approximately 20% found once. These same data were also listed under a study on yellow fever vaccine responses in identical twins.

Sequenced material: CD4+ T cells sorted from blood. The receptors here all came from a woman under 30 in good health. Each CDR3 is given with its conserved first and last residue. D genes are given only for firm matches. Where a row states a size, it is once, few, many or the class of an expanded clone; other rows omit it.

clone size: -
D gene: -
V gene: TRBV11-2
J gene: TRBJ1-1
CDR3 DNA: TGTGCCAGCAGCCCACCTCGTTGGGGCAGGGAGGATGGGATGAACACTGAAGCTTTCTTT
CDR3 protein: CASSPPRWGREDGMNTEAFF

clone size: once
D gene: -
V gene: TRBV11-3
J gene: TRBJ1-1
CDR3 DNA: TGTGCCAGCAGCTTGAATGGGCAGAGTAACACTGAAGCTTTCTTT
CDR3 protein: CASSLNGQSNTEAFF

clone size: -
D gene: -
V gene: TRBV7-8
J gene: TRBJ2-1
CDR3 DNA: TGTGCCAGCAGCCCCCAACGGGGGGCGGGTTACAATGAGCAGTTCTTC
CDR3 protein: CASSPQRGAGYNEQFF

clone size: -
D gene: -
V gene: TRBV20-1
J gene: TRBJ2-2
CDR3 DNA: TGCAGTGCTAGACAACAGGGGAACACCGGGGAGCTGTTTTTT
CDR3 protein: CSARQQGNTGELFF

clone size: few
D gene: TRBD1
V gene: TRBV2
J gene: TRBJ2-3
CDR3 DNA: TGTGCCAGCAGCGCCGACAGGGGAATTTTGGATACGCAGTATTTT
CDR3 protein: CASSADRGILDTQYF

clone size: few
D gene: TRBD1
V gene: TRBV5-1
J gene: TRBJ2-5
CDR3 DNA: TGCGCCAGCAGCTTGGGAGCGGTGACAGGGTCCCTAGAGACCCAGTACTTC
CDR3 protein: CASSLGAVTGSLETQYF

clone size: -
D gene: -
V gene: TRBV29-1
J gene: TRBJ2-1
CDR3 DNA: TGCAGCGTTGAATCCATGGGGAACAACAATGAGCAGTTCTTC
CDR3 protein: CSVESMGNNNEQFF

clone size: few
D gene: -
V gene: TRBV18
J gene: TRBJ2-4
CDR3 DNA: TGTGCCAGCTCACCACTCCGAGAGGGGCAGGGAGCCAAAAACATTCAGTACTTC
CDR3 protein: CASSPLREGQGAKNIQYF

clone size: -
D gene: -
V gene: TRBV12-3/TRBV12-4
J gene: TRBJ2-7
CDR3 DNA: TGTGCCAGCAGTTTATTTAGCGGCCTATCCTACGAGCAGTACTTC
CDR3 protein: CASSLFSGLSYEQYF

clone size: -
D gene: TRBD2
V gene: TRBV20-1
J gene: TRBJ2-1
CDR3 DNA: TGCAGTGCCACGGGACTAGCGGACTTTTACAATGAGCAGTTCTTC
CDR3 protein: CSATGLADFYNEQFF

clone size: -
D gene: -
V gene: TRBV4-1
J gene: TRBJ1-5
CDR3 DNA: TGCGCCAGCAGCCAACTCCAACTAGGGAATCAGCCCCAGCATTTT
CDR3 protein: CASSQLQLGNQPQHF

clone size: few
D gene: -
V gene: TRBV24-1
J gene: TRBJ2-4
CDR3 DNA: TGTGCCACCAGTGATTTGCGGAGGGGCGCCCTTACCAAAAACATTCAGTACTTC
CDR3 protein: CATSDLRRGALTKNIQYF

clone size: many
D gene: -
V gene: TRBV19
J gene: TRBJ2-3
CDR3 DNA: TGTGCCAGTACCCTGACGGGCACAGATACGCAGTATTTT
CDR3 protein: CASTLTGTDTQYF

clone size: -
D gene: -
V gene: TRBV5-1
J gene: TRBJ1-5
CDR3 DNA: TGCGCCAGCAGCTTGGGCGACAATCAGCCCCAGCATTTT
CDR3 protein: CASSLGDNQPQHF

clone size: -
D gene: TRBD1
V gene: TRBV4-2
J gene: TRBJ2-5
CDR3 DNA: TGTGCCAGCAGCCAGGGTACAGGGGGGTACCAAGAGACCCAGTACTTC
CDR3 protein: CASSQGTGGYQETQYF

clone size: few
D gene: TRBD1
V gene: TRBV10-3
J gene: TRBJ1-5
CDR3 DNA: TGTGCCACTCGACAGGGCGCGTATCAGCCCCAGCATTTT
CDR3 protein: CATRQGAYQPQHF

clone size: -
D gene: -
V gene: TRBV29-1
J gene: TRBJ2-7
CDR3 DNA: TGCAGCGCCGGACAGTACCCCTACGAGCAGTACTTC
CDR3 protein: CSAGQYPYEQYF

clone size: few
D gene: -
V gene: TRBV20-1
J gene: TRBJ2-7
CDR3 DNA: TGCAGTGCTATCGGGGGCGCGTCGAGTTACGAGCAGTACTTC
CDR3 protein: CSAIGGASSYEQYF

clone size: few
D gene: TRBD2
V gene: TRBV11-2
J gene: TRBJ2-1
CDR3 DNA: TGTGCCAGCAGCTCCAACCCGACTAGCGGGAGGAATGAGCAGTTCTTC
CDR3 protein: CASSSNPTSGRNEQFF

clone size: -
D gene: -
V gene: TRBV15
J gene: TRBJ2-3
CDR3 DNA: TGTGCCACCAGCAGATCCAGGGGGGGAGGGACGACAGATACGCAGTATTTT
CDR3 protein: CATSRSRGGGTTDTQYF

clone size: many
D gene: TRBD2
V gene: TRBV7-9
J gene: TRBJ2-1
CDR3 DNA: TGCCGGGGGGGGAATGAGCAGTTCTTC
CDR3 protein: CRGGNEQFF

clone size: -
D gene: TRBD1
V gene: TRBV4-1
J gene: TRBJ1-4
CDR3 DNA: TGCGCCAGCAGCCATGGGGACAGGGGAACTGAAAAACTGTTTTTT
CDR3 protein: CASSHGDRGTEKLFF

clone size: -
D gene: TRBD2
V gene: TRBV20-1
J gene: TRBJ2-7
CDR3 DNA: TGCAGTGCTAGTGGTAGGACTAGCGAGACCTACGAGCAGTACTTC
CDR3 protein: CSASGRTSETYEQYF

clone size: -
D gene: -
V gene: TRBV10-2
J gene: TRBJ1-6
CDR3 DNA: TGCGCCAGCACCCCCAGGGATCCCTATAATTCACCCCTCCACTTT
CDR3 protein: CASTPRDPYNSPLHF

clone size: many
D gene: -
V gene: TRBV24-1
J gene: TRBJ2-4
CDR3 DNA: TGTGCCACCAGTGATTCCCGTGTAGGGGTGCAAAACATTCAGTACTTC
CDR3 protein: CATSDSRVGVQNIQYF